This T cell receptor beta chain was sequenced for a study of monozygotic twins with inflammatory bowel disease. TCRdb reprocessed the 5' RACE reads, with one entry per CDR3 protein and no DNA. This sample's table reports roughly 160,000 distinct CDR3 sequences. Study results and limitations: Repertoire similarity matched across concordant and discordant twins, perhaps owing to limited power.

Details on this clonotype: Its target is not known.

This clonotype was sampled from a human donor with ulcerative colitis or Crohn's disease, or a healthy co-twin of an affected twin (not recorded which). What was sequenced was blood.

The chain's CDR3 is CATSREAGYGYTF. This chain joins TRBV15 and TRBJ1-2. The CDR3 contains 13 residues. CDR1 and CDR2 (germline): LNHNV, YYDKDF (reference sequence).